The clone carrying this TCR beta chain was counted between two and nine times. These data come from a study of OX40 agonist ivuxolimab in advanced cancers. The CDR3 contains 13 residues. CDR1 and CDR2 (germline): SGHVS, FQNEAQ. Trimming left V 6 bases short and J 3 bases short, with 11 bases between. Assay used: immunoSEQ multiplex PCR; TCRdb lists only in-frame clones, some missing. There are fewer than 100,000 clones in the sample; over 90% occur only once, and less than 7% lies in the top ten. The input for sequencing was CD4+ or CD8+ T cells sorted from blood, taken in a trial of the OX40 agonist ivuxolimab. The origin of this receptor is an adult with an advanced solid tumor such as melanoma, head and neck, liver or kidney cancer. The chain carries TRBV7-8 and TRBJ1-2; D uncertain. The CDR3 protein is CASSESGDYGYTF. The CDR3 DNA is TGTGCCAGCAGTGAATCAGGCGACTATGGCTACACCTTC. The variable domain in full, completed from reference TRBV7-8 and TRBJ1-2, reads GAGVSQSPRYKVAKRGQDVALRCDPISGHVSLFWYQQALGQGPEFLTYFQNEAQLDKSGLPSDRFFAERPEGSVSTLKIQRTQQEDSAVYLCASSESGDYGYTFGSGTRLTVV.